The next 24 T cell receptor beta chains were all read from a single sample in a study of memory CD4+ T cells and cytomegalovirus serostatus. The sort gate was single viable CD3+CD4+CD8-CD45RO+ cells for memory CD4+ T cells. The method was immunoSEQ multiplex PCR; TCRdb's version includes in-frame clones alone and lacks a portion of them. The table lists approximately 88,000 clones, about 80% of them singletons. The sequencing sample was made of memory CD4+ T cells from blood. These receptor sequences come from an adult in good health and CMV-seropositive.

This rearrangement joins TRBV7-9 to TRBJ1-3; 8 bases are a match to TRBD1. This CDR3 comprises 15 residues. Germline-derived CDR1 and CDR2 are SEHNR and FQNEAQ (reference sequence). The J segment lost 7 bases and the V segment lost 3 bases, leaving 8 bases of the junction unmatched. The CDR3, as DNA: TGTGCCAGCAGCTTCGGACAGGGTATTGAGAACACCATATATTTT. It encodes CASSFGQGIENTIYF.

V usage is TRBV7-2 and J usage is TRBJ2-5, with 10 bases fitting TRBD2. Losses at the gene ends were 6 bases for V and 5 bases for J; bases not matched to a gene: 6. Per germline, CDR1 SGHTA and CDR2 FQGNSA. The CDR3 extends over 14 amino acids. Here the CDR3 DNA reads TGTGCCAGCAGAACTAGCGGGGTAGTGGAGACCCAGTACTTC. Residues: CASRTSGVVETQYF.

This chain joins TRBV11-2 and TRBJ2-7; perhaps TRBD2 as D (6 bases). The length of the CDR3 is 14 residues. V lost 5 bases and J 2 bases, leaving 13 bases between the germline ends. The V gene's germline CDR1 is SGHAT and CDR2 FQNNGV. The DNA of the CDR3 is TGTGCCAGCAGCCCGGGGGTGCAGGCCTACGAGCAGTACTTC. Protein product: CASSPGVQAYEQYF.

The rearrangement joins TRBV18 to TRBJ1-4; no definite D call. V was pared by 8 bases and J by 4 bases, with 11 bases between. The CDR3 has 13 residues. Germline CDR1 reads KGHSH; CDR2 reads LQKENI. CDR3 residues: CASSGPDNEKLFF. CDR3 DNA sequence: TGTGCCAGCAGCGGGCCGGATAATGAAAAACTGTTTTTT. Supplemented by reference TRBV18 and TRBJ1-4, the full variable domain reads NAGVMQNPRHLVRRRGQEARLRCSPMKGHSHVYWYRQLPEEGLKFMVYLQKENIIDESGMPKERFSAEFPKEGPSILRIQQVVRGDSAAYFCASSGPDNEKLFFGSGTQLSVL.

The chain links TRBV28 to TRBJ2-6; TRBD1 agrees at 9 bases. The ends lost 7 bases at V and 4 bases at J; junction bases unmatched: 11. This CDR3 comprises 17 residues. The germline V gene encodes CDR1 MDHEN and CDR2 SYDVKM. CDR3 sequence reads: CASISPGTGPGANVLTF. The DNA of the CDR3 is TGTGCCAGCATTAGTCCCGGGACAGGGCCCGGGGCCAACGTCCTGACTTTC.

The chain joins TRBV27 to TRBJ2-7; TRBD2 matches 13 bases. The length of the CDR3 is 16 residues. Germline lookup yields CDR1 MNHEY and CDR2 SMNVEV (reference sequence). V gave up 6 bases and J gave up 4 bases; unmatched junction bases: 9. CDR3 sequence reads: CASRRNGLAGEYEQYF. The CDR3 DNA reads TGTGCCAGCAGGCGGAATGGACTAGCGGGAGAATACGAGCAGTACTTC.

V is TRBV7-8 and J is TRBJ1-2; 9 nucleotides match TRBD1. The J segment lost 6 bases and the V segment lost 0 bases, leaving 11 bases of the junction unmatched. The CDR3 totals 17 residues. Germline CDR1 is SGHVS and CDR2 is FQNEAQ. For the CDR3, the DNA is TGTGCCAGCAGCTTAGCTGGAGGGACAGGGAATTTCAATGGCTACACCTTC. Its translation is CASSLAGGTGNFNGYTF. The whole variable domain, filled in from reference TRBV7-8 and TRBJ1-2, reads GAGVSQSPRYKVAKRGQDVALRCDPISGHVSLFWYQQALGQGPEFLTYFQNEAQLDKSGLPSDRFFAERPEGSVSTLKIQRTQQEDSAVYLCASSLAGGTGNFNGYTFGSGTRLTVV.

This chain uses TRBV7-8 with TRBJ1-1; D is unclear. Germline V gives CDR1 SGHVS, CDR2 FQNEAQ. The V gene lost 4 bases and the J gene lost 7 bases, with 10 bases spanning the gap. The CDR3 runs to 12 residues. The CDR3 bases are TGTGCCAGCAGCTCAAAAACCCGTGAAGCTTTCTTT. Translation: CASSSKTREAFF.

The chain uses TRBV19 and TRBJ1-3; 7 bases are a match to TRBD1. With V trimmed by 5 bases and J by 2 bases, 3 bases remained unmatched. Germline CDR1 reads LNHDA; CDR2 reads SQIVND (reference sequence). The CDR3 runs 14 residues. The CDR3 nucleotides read TGTGCCAGTAGTGCGGGACAGCCTGGAAACACCATATATTTT. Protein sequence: CASSAGQPGNTIYF.

CDR3 sequence (DNA): TGCGCCAGCAGACCTGACAGGGGTGATCAGCCCCAGCATTTT. Encoded protein: CASRPDRGDQPQHF. The genes are TRBV5-1 and TRBJ1-5; TRBD1 aligns across 8 bases. CDR1 SGHRS and CDR2 YFSETQ come from the germline V gene. The CDR3 runs to 14 residues. Trimming removed 5 bases from V and 5 bases from J; junction bases left unmatched: 6.

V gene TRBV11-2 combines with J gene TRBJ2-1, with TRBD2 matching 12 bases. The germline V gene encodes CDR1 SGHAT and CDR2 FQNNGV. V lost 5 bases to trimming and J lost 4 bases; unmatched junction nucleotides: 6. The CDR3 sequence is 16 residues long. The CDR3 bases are TGTGCCAGCAGCACCGGACTAGCGGGACCGTACAATGAGCAGTTCTTC. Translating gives CASSTGLAGPYNEQFF.

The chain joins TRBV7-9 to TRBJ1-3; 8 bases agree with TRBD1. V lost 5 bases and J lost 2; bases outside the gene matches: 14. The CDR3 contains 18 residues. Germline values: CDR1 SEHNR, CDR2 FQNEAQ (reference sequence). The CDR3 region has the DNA TGTGCCAGCAGCCAAAGCCTCCCAACAGGGGGGACTGGAAACACCATATATTTT. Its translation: CASSQSLPTGGTGNTIYF.

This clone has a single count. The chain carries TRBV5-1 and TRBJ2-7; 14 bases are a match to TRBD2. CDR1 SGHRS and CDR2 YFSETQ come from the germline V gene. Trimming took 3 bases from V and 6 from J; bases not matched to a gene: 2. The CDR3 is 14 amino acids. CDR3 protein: CASSYGTSGSEQYF. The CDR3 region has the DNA TGCGCCAGCAGCTACGGGACTAGCGGGAGCGAGCAGTACTTC.

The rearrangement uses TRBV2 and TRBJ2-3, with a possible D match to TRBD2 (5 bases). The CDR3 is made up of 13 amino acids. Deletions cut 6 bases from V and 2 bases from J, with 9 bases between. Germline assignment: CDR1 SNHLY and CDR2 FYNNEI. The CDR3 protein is CASSRDSTDTQYF. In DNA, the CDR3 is TGTGCCAGCAGCCGGGATTCCACAGATACGCAGTATTTT.

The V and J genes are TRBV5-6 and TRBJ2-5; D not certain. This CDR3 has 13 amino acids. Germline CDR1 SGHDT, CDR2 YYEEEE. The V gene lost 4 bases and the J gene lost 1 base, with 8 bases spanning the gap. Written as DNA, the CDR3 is TGTGCCAGCAGCCACGCCGGCCAAGAGACCCAGTACTTC. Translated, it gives CASSHAGQETQYF.

CDR3: CSVGTSGNTDTQYF. DNA of the CDR3: TGCAGCGTTGGTACTAGCGGGAACACAGATACGCAGTATTTT. V and J are TRBV29-1 and TRBJ2-3, with TRBD2 identical over 10 bases. V lost 4 bases, J lost 2 bases, and 3 bases stayed unmatched. Germline CDR1 reads SQVTM; CDR2 reads ANQGSEA. CDR3 length: 14 residues.

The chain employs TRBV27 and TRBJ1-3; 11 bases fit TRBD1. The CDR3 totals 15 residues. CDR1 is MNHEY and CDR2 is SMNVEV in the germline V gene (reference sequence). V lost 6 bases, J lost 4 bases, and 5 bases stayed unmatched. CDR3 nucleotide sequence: TGTGCCAGCAGCCGGGACAGGGGGTTGGGAAACACCATATATTTT. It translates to CASSRDRGLGNTIYF.

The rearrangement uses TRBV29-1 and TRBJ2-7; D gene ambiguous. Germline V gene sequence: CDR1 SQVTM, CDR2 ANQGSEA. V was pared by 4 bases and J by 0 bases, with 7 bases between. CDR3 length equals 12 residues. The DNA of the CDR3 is TGCAGCGTTGCGAGTAACTCCTACGAGCAGTACTTC. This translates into CSVASNSYEQYF.

The CDR3 DNA follows: TGCGCCAGCAGCTTGGTGTTAGCACAGGGGTCCTACGAGCAGTACTTC. Translating it yields CASSLVLAQGSYEQYF. This sequence joins TRBV5-1 and TRBJ2-7, with 7 bases lining up with TRBD1. The CDR3 consists of 16 residues. J lost 1 base, V lost 0 bases, and 7 bases had no gene match. CDR1 and CDR2 (germline): SGHRS, YFSETQ.

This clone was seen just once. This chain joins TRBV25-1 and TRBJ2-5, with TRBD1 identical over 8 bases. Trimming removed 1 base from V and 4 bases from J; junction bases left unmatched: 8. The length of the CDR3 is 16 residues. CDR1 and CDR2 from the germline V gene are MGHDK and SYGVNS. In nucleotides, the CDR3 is TGTGCCAGCAGTGAATTTGGGGCCAGGGGGCGAGAGACCCAGTACTTC. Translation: CASSEFGARGRETQYF.

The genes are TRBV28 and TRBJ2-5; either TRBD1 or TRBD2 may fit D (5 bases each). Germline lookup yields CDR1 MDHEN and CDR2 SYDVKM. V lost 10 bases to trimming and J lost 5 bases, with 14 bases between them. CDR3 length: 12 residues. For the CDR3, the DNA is TGTGCCACCCAAGGGACCGGTGAGACCCAGTACTTC. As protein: CATQGTGETQYF.

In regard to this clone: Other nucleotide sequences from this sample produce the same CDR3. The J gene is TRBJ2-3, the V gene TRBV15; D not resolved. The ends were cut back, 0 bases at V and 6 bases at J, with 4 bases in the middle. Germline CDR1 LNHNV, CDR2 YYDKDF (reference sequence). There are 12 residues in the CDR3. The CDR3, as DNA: TGTGCCACCAGCAGAGATACGGATACGCAGTATTTT. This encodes CATSRDTDTQYF.

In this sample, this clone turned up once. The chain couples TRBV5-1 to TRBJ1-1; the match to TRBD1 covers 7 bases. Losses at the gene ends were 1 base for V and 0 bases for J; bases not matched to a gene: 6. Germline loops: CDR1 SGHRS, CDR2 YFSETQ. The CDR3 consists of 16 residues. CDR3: CASSLQQGTLNTEAFF. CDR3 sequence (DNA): TGCGCCAGCAGCTTGCAACAGGGGACTCTGAACACTGAAGCTTTCTTT.

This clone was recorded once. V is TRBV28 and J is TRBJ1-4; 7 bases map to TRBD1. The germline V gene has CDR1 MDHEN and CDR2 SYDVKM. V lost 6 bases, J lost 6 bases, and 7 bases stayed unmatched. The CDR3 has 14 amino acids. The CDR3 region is CASRPTGSDEKLFF. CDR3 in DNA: TGTGCCAGCAGACCGACAGGGAGCGATGAAAAACTGTTTTTT. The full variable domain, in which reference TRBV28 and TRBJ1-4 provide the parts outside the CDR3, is DVKVTQSSRYLVKRTGEKVFLECVQDMDHENMFWYRQDPGLGLRLIYFSYDVKMKEKGDIPEGYSVSREKKERFSLILESASTNQTSMYLCASRPTGSDEKLFFGSGTQLSVL.